Listed below are T cell receptor beta chains from one sample, sequenced in a study of Graves' ophthalmopathy and Graves' hyperthyroidism. TCRdb reprocessed the multiplex PCR reads with MiXCR, giving one entry per CDR3 protein. The data show roughly 400,000 distinct CDR3 sequences, roughly 15% seen once. Sequencing was done on a sample of peripheral blood. The source of these receptors is an adult woman with stable Graves' hyperthyroidism. CDR3s leave out the opening cysteine and the closing phenylalanine or tryptophan.

cdr3_length: 13
v_call: TRBV5-4
cdr3_aa: ASSPRTDYTGELF

cdr3_length: 15
v_call: TRBV10-3
cdr3_aa: AISDGTGSRFGTEAF

cdr3_length: 13
v_call: TRBV4-3
cdr3_aa: ASSQDAGQNSPLH

cdr3_length: 12
v_call: TRBV3-1
cdr3_aa: ASSQAGGSTEAF

cdr3_length: 11
v_call: TRBV7-2
cdr3_aa: ASSFGGATSYT

cdr3_length: 12
v_call: TRBV4-3
cdr3_aa: ASSQYTGQETQY

cdr3_length: 12
v_call: TRBV4-1
cdr3_aa: ASSQREGPYEQY

cdr3_length: 12
v_call: TRBV15
cdr3_aa: ATRRTVGSYEQY

cdr3_length: 13
v_call: TRBV19
cdr3_aa: ASSISGTGGDEQY

cdr3_length: 12
v_call: TRBV7-2
cdr3_aa: ASSRSTGTGELF

cdr3_length: 12
v_call: TRBV12-3/TRBV12-4
cdr3_aa: ASSSSWSNQPQH

cdr3_length: 12
v_call: TRBV14
cdr3_aa: ASSFTNRGQTQY

cdr3_length: 13
v_call: TRBV7-2
cdr3_aa: ASSSSAGILYEQY

cdr3_length: 12
v_call: TRBV12-3/TRBV12-4
cdr3_aa: ASRIGGRTGELF

cdr3_length: 12
v_call: TRBV5-6
cdr3_aa: ASSFRTTNYEQY

cdr3_length: 12
v_call: TRBV4-3
cdr3_aa: ASSQESRLGELF

cdr3_length: 11
v_call: TRBV5-1
cdr3_aa: ASSLGDTDEAF

cdr3_length: 9
v_call: TRBV28
cdr3_aa: ASSNFYEQY

cdr3_length: 10
v_call: TRBV20-1
cdr3_aa: SAVTGGETQY

cdr3_length: 13
v_call: TRBV6-2/TRBV6-3
cdr3_aa: ASTRTGLDTGELL

cdr3_length: 12
v_call: TRBV7-9
cdr3_aa: ASSGGFRSSEQF

cdr3_length: 11
v_call: TRBV29-1
cdr3_aa: SVGNFGTAEAC

cdr3_length: 13
v_call: TRBV2
cdr3_aa: ASSRLAGAQETQY